This TCR beta chain emerged from a study of preoperative IRX-2 immunotherapy in early breast cancer. CDR1 is SGHRS, CDR2 YFSETQ, per germline. Trimming cost V 3 bases and J 3 bases, with 10 bases left between them. The CDR3 extends over 13 amino acids. The protocol was immunoSEQ multiplex PCR, while the TCRdb copy is restricted to in-frame clones and leaves out a portion. The data contain fewer than 70,000 clones, approximately 93% of them seen just once; the ten biggest clones take up 1.5% to 2%. The treatment is: preoperative locoregional IRX-2 cytokine immunotherapy. Samples came from a phase Ib trial of preoperative locoregional IRX-2 cytokine immunotherapy.

This specimen was acquired from a patient treated with IRX-2 immunotherapy. The TCR originated in a human donor with breast cancer. This sequence joins TRBV5-1 and TRBJ2-7; D gene ambiguous. The CDR3 DNA reads as TGCGCCAGCAGCTCGACTGTGGACTACGAGCAGTACTTC. It encodes CASSSTVDYEQYF.